Each of the 5 T cell receptor beta chains below was sequenced from the same sample in a study of identical twins. TCRdb ran MiXCR on the 5' RACE reads and lists one entry per CDR3 protein. Seen here are 260,000 or so distinct CDR3 sequences, approximately 8% observed once, and the top ten hold around 5%. These data are also associated with another study on yellow fever vaccine responses in identical twins.

Specimen: CD8+ T cells sorted from blood. The receptors originated from a woman younger than 35 in good health.

This clonotype was seen a handful of times. V usage is TRBV27 and J usage is TRBJ1-6, with D perhaps matching TRBD1 (5 bases). The germline CDR1 and CDR2 sequences are MNHEY and SMNVEV (reference sequence). With 5 bases removed from V and 11 bases from J, the gap between germline ends came to 13 bases. This CDR3 has 13 residues. CDR3 loop: CASSNGRGTPLHF. The CDR3 DNA reads TGTGCCAGCAGTAACGGACGGGGGACACCCCTCCACTTT.

This clonotype appeared a few times. The chain combines TRBV13 with TRBJ2-7; 8 bases are a match to TRBD1. CDR3 length equals 16 residues. The V segment lost 0 bases and the J segment 2 bases; nucleotides outside the gene matches: 6. Germline V gives CDR1 PRHDT, CDR2 FYEKMQ (reference sequence). In nucleotides, the CDR3 is TGTGCCAGCAGCTTAGGACAGGGGGGTTCGACCTACGAGCAGTACTTC. It codes for CASSLGQGGSTYEQYF.

The chain combines TRBV1 with TRBJ2-2; no check of the table's D call, TRBD2, against the DNA was made. TRBV1 is a documented pseudogene. The CDR3 is 15 amino acids. The CDR3 bases are TGCACCAGCAGCCATCCTAGCGGGAGACCGGGGGAGCTGTTTTTT. Protein sequence: CTSSHPSGRPGELFF.

Turning to this clonotype: A single base separates this from a much larger clone, so it may be a read error. The chain carries TRBV12-3 or TRBV12-4 and TRBJ2-1; 8 positions agree with TRBD1. There are 13 residues in the CDR3. CDR3 sequence: CAGSQGALNEQFF. CDR3 nucleotide sequence: TGTGCCGGCAGCCAGGGGGCATTGAATGAGCAGTTCTTC.

This clonotype was seen more than once but under ten times. J is TRBJ2-5 and V is TRBV7-8; a weak D match, TRBD2 (6 bases). Germline V lookup: CDR1 SGHVS, CDR2 FQNEAQ. V lost 1 base and J lost 1, with 13 bases in between. The length of the CDR3 is 16 residues. The CDR3 DNA reads as TGTGCCAGCAGCTTAGGTTCGGCGGGGCCCCAAGAGACCCAGTACTTC. This translates into CASSLGSAGPQETQYF.